These 11 T cell receptor beta chains were all obtained from the same sample, sequenced in a study of blood T cell repertoires in COVID-19. Profiling relied on immunoSEQ multiplex PCR, and the TCRdb table lists in-frame clones only, not all of them. This sample yields around 32,000 clones, of which 80% to 95% are seen a single time; about 0.86% belongs to the top ten. Sequenced: peripheral blood. The receptors were gathered from a male donor with active COVID-19.

The chain employs TRBV7-9 and TRBJ2-7; D is undetermined. The CDR3 loop spans 15 amino acids. Between the trimmed V and J ends, which lost 0 bases and 6 bases, there was a span of 15 bases. Germline-derived CDR1 and CDR2 are SEHNR and FQNEAQ (reference sequence). CDR3 nucleotide sequence: TGTGCCAGCAGCTTAGCTCCAGTCCAGGATGGCGAGCAGTACTTC. Amino acid sequence: CASSLAPVQDGEQYF.

The chain has TRBV28 and TRBJ2-7, with D tentatively TRBD1 (6 bases). The CDR3 is 14 residues long. From germline, CDR1 is MDHEN and CDR2 SYDVKM. V was pared by 6 bases and J by 5 bases, with 17 bases between. The CDR3 sequence: CASRGAGRANEQYF. CDR3 DNA sequence: TGTGCCAGCAGGGGGGCGGGCAGGGCCAACGAGCAGTACTTC.

The table lists this clone with a count of one. The chain combines TRBV5-1 with TRBJ1-4, with 8 nucleotides matching TRBD1. This CDR3 region has 17 residues. Germline CDR1 reads SGHRS; CDR2 reads YFSETQ. V was clipped by 1 base and J by 0 bases; unmatched bases: 5. The DNA for the CDR3 is TGCGCCAGCAGCTTGAACAGGGGGGCGGCAACTAATGAAAAACTGTTTTTT. Protein: CASSLNRGAATNEKLFF.

The chain is built from TRBV2 and TRBJ2-7; 14 nucleotides agree with TRBD2. Unmatched junction bases numbered 10, after V lost 6 bases and J lost 0 bases. CDR1 SNHLY and CDR2 FYNNEI come from the germline V gene. There are 18 residues in the CDR3. For the CDR3, the DNA is TGTGCCAGCAGCGATGACGGGACTAGCGGGGGCCTCTCCTACGAGCAGTACTTC. Encoded protein: CASSDDGTSGGLSYEQYF. Full variable domain (remainder filled in from reference TRBV2 and TRBJ2-7): EPEVTQTPSHQVTQMGQEVILRCVPISNHLYFYWYRQILGQKVEFLVSFYNNEISEKSEIFDDQFSVERPDGSNFTLKIRSTKLEDSAMYFCASSDDGTSGGLSYEQYFGPGTRLTVT.

The gene calls are TRBV19 and TRBJ1-6; possible D gene TRBD1, 5 bases. Trimming took off 6 bases at V and 5 bases at J, with 14 bases between the two ends. There are 15 residues in the CDR3. The germline CDR1 and CDR2 sequences are LNHDA and SQIVND (reference sequence). CDR3 loop: CASSQTEFHNSPLHF. In nucleotides, the CDR3 is TGTGCCAGTAGCCAGACAGAATTTCATAATTCACCCCTCCACTTT.

The rearrangement uses TRBV2 and TRBJ2-3; 10 bases fit TRBD2. The V gene end was trimmed by 7 bases and the J gene end by 1 base; junction bases not matched to a gene: 14. CDR3 length: 18 residues. Germline V gene lookup returns CDR1 SNHLY and CDR2 FYNNEI. The CDR3 sequence: CASNGKERGGPGTDTQYF. The DNA for the CDR3 is TGTGCCAGCAACGGGAAGGAGCGGGGGGGCCCAGGCACAGATACGCAGTATTTT.

This chain links TRBV14 with TRBJ1-5; no definite D call. The CDR3 consists of 13 residues. Germline V gives CDR1 SGHDN, CDR2 FVKESK. The V and J ends lost 4 bases and 4 bases respectively, with 8 bases between them. The CDR3 loop is CASSLQTNQPQHF. The CDR3 coding sequence is TGTGCCAGCAGCCTTCAAACTAATCAGCCCCAGCATTTT. The full variable domain, its missing parts supplied by reference TRBV14 and TRBJ1-5, is EAGVTQFPSHSVIEKGQTVTLRCDPISGHDNLYWYRRVMGKEIKFLLHFVKESKQDESGMPNNRFLAERTGGTYSTLKVQPAELEDSGVYFCASSLQTNQPQHFGDGTRLSIL.

The rearrangement uses TRBV19 and TRBJ2-7, with 9 bases identical to TRBD1. CDR1 is LNHDA, CDR2 SQIVND, per germline (reference sequence). Trimming at V came to 4 bases and at J to 4 bases, leaving 2 bases not matched to a gene. CDR3 length: 13 residues. CDR3 protein: CASSTGTGYEQYF. In nucleotides, the CDR3 is TGTGCCAGTAGTACCGGGACAGGGTACGAGCAGTACTTC.

The chain employs TRBV9 and TRBJ2-5, with 7 bases lining up with TRBD1. Per the germline V gene, CDR1 is SGDLS and CDR2 is YYNGEE. There are 14 residues in the CDR3. V lost 2 bases to trimming and J lost 4 bases; unmatched junction nucleotides: 5. CDR3 in amino acids: CASSVGTVLETQYF. CDR3 nucleotides: TGTGCCAGCAGCGTGGGGACAGTCCTAGAGACCCAGTACTTC.

The chain couples TRBV10-1 to TRBJ1-1, with 10 bases identical to TRBD1. This CDR3 spans 13 amino acids. V shed 6 bases, J shed 6 bases, and the junction held 4 bases outside the gene matches. Germline CDR1 reads WNHNN; CDR2 reads SYGVQD (reference sequence). CDR3 in DNA: TGCGCCAGCAGACGGGACAGGGGAGCTGAAGCTTTCTTT. Its protein product is CASRRDRGAEAFF.

The chain carries TRBV11-1 and TRBJ2-1; D is perhaps TRBD1 (5 bases). The CDR3 consists of 14 residues. Trimming shortened V by 3 bases and J by 4 bases, and 10 bases separated the two germline ends. CDR1 SGHAT and CDR2 FQDESV come from the germline V gene (reference sequence). The CDR3 spells CASSFRGNYNEQFF. CDR3 nucleotides: TGTGCCAGCAGCTTTAGGGGAAATTACAATGAGCAGTTCTTC.